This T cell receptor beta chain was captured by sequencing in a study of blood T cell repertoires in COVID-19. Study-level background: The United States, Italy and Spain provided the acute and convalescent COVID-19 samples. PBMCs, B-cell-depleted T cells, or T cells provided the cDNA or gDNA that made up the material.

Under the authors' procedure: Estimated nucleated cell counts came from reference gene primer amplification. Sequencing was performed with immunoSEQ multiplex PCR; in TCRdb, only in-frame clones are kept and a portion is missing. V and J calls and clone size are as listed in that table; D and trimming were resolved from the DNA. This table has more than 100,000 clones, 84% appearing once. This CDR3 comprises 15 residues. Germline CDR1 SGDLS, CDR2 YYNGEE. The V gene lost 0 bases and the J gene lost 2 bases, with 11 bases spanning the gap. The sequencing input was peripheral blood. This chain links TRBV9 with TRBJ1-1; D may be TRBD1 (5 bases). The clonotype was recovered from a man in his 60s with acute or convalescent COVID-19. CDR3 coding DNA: TGTGCCAGCAGCGTAGGAGTAAGGGGAAACACTGAAGCTTTCTTT. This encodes CASSVGVRGNTEAFF.